The 8 T cell receptor beta chains given below trace back to one sample, sequenced in a study of beta chain features in type 1 diabetes (dated 2018 in TCRdb). The library was made by the immunoSEQ multiplex PCR assay. All of the isolated RNA was reverse transcribed with the High Capacity cDNA Reverse Transcription Kit, so expressed TCRB transcripts were sequenced. TCRdb re-hosts the immuneACCESS table, in-frame sequences only. Its copies lack some clones; in the studies checked, an unresolved V gene accounts for under half of them, and the cause for the rest is not known. The sample contains 250,000 or so clones, 25% to 30% of them found a single time. Under 5% of the sample belongs to the ten largest clones. The sample taken for sequencing was central memory CD4+ T cells from blood. The receptor source for this set is a man younger than 45 in good health.

The chain recombines TRBV5-4 with TRBJ2-1; 10 nucleotides agree with TRBD2. Losses at the gene ends were 3 bases for V and 5 bases for J; bases not matched to a gene: 5. The V gene's germline CDR1 is SGHNT and CDR2 YYREEE (reference sequence). The CDR3 runs 15 residues. CDR3 coding DNA: TGTGCCAGCAGCTCCGGGACTAGCGCAAACAATGAGCAGTTCTTC. Its protein product is CASSSGTSANNEQFF.

There are many counts of this clone. V and J are TRBV29-1 and TRBJ2-1; the D is unclear. V lost 3 bases and J 8 bases, leaving 8 bases between the germline ends. The V gene's germline CDR1 is SQVTM and CDR2 ANQGSEA. The CDR3 consists of 11 residues. The CDR3 DNA is TGCAGCGTTGAGGAGTACGATGAGCAGTTCTTC. It codes for CSVEEYDEQFF.

This clone was counted a few times. V gene TRBV30 combines with J gene TRBJ2-1, with D maybe TRBD2 (5 bases). The CDR3 extends over 14 amino acids. The V gene lost 1 base and the J gene lost 8 bases, with 15 bases spanning the gap. Germline V gene sequence: CDR1 GTSNPN, CDR2 SVGIG (reference sequence). Written as DNA, the CDR3 is TGTGCCTGGAGTGAGCGGTACGGGCTCGATGAGCAGTTCTTC. This encodes CAWSERYGLDEQFF.

This chain connects TRBV4-2 to TRBJ2-6; D is uncertain. This CDR3 spans 15 amino acids. Trimming shortened V by 0 bases and J by 6 bases, and 9 bases separated the two germline ends. Germline V gives CDR1 LGHNA, CDR2 YNFKEQ. The CDR3 DNA reads TGTGCCAGCAGCCAAGATTCCGGAGAGGCCAACGTCCTGACTTTC. Protein: CASSQDSGEANVLTF.

This clone was detected only a few times. The J gene is TRBJ2-5, the V gene TRBV5-1; 10 nucleotides line up with TRBD1. CDR1 is SGHRS, CDR2 YFSETQ, per germline. The CDR3 is made up of 14 amino acids. V lost 4 bases and J lost 6; bases outside the gene matches: 6. The CDR3 loop reads CASSPGQGLKTQYF. The CDR3 bases are TGCGCCAGCAGCCCGGGACAGGGGTTGAAGACCCAGTACTTC. Looking up the rest from reference TRBV5-1 and TRBJ2-5 gives the full variable domain: KAGVTQTPRYLIKTRGQQVTLSCSPISGHRSVSWYQQTPGQGLQFLFEYFSETQRNKGNFPGRFSGRQFSNSRSEMNVSTLELGDSALYLCASSPGQGLKTQYFGPGTRLLVL.

The chain joins TRBV29-1 to TRBJ2-7; D is perhaps TRBD1 or TRBD2 (5 bases each). Germline V lookup: CDR1 SQVTM, CDR2 ANQGSEA. CDR3 size: 13 residues. Trimming took 5 bases from V and 9 from J, leaving 20 bases between them. The CDR3 protein is CSVRIPAGAGQYF. The CDR3 DNA sequence: TGCAGCGTTCGAATCCCTGCCGGGGCGGGGCAGTACTTC.

In the case of this clone: Given a much more abundant clone one base away, this may be a read error. CDR3 sequence: CASSRGSTDTQYF. Written as DNA, the CDR3 is TGTGCCAGCAGCCGAGGGAGCACAGATACGCAGTATTTT. The V gene is TRBV5-6, the J gene TRBJ2-3, with a possible D match to TRBD2 (5 bases). The CDR3 contains 13 residues. Per the germline V gene, CDR1 is SGHDT and CDR2 is YYEEEE. V was trimmed by 4 bases and J by 0 bases, leaving 6 bases between them.

The chain has TRBV30 and TRBJ1-1, with TRBD1 as a possible D gene (5 bases). Looked up from germline, CDR1 is GTSNPN and CDR2 is SVGIG (reference sequence). Trimming cost V 5 bases and J 3 bases, with 7 bases left between them. The CDR3 consists of 11 residues. The CDR3 region has the DNA TGTGCCTGGGGGGGATACACTGAAGCTTTCTTT. As protein: CAWGGYTEAFF.